What follows are 29 T cell receptor beta chains derived from one specimen sequenced in a study of early T cells in non-severe SARS-CoV-2 infection (dated by TCRdb to about 2021). Receptor amplification or capture employed 5' RACE. The instrument given in TCRdb is NextSeq 500. TCRdb passed the public sequencing reads through fastp at Q25 and MiXCR, retaining productive beta sequences. A single entry per CDR3 protein holds the most common genes and DNA from its merged rows. A total of about 67,000 distinct CDR3 sequences appear in this sample, approximately 10% of them only once. The ten most abundant clones make up 3.8% of the sample. Sequencing used whole blood. These receptors originate from an adult who was a healthcare worker with PCR-confirmed SARS-CoV-2 infection or an uninfected control (not recorded which).

This clonotype was seen repeatedly, ten times or more. The chain uses TRBV6-5 and TRBJ1-2, with a possible D match to TRBD1 (5 bases). V lost 2 bases and J 4 bases, leaving 5 bases between the germline ends. The germline CDR1 and CDR2 sequences are MNHEY and SVGAGI. The CDR3 is 12 residues long. CDR3 loop: CASSYTGYGYTF. In nucleotides, the CDR3 is TGTGCCAGCAGTTACACAGGCTATGGCTACACCTTC.

J is TRBJ2-1 and V is TRBV18; TRBD2 agrees at 7 bases. The V and J ends lost 6 bases and 6 bases, in that order; junction bases with no gene match: 8. CDR3 length equals 14 residues. CDR1 is KGHSH, CDR2 LQKENI, per germline. The CDR3 nucleotides read TGTGCCAGCTCCGGCGGCGGGGGAAGCAATGAGCAGTTCTTC. As protein: CASSGGGGSNEQFF.

The sample holds a few counts of this clonotype. The rearrangement joins TRBV12-3 or TRBV12-4 to TRBJ2-3; 8 bases fit TRBD2. Trimming took 5 bases from V and 0 from J; bases not matched to a gene: 25. The CDR3 is 22 amino acids. The CDR3 region is CASSPPARLATPQASSTDTQYF. The CDR3 DNA follows: TGTGCCAGCAGTCCTCCCGCCCGACTAGCGACACCTCAGGCGTCTAGCACAGATACGCAGTATTTT.

This clonotype was recorded at least ten times. The rearrangement links TRBV7-9 to TRBJ2-7; D gene uncertain. The CDR3 spans 13 residues. Germline lookup yields CDR1 SEHNR and CDR2 FQNEAQ (reference sequence). V was clipped by 5 bases and J by 0 bases, with 8 bases between them. The CDR3 DNA is TGTGCCAGCAGCCCGAGGAGCTCCTACGAGCAGTACTTC. This gives the protein CASSPRSSYEQYF.

The chain couples TRBV4-2 to TRBJ2-1; 13 bases agree with TRBD2. V lost 4 bases, J lost 0 bases, and 9 bases stayed unmatched. Germline V gene lookup returns CDR1 LGHNA and CDR2 YNFKEQ. The CDR3 runs to 19 residues. This CDR3 is CASSPFGTSGTSSYNEQFF. The CDR3 DNA reads as TGTGCCAGCAGCCCATTCGGGACTAGCGGGACTTCCTCCTACAATGAGCAGTTCTTC.

This clonotype was counted ten times or more. The chain employs TRBV20-1 and TRBJ2-1; 8 bases match TRBD1. The CDR3 covers 12 residues. Germline V CDR1 and CDR2: DFQATT, SNEGSKA (reference sequence). Here the CDR3 reads CSLGQGRNEQFF. CDR3 bases: TGCAGCCTCGGACAGGGTAGAAATGAGCAGTTCTTC.

This clonotype was picked up many times. This sequence joins TRBV5-1 and TRBJ2-7, with 10 bases fitting TRBD1. CDR3 length: 14 residues. Trimming cost V 4 bases and J 5 bases; bases outside gene matches: 6. Germline loops: CDR1 SGHRS, CDR2 YFSETQ. CDR3 protein: CASSPGDRGHEQYF. The CDR3 nucleotides are TGCGCCAGCAGCCCCGGGGACAGGGGCCACGAGCAGTACTTC.

This rearrangement joins TRBV5-1 to TRBJ2-2, with 7 bases identical to TRBD2. Germline-derived CDR1 and CDR2 are SGHRS and YFSETQ. Trimming removed 6 bases from V and 2 bases from J; junction bases left unmatched: 10. The CDR3 runs to 16 residues. This chain's CDR3 is CASKLSSGANTGELFF. The CDR3 nucleotides read TGCGCCAGCAAACTCTCTAGCGGAGCTAACACCGGGGAGCTGTTTTTT.

This clonotype was counted between two and nine times. This rearrangement joins TRBV19 to TRBJ2-2, with a possible D match to TRBD2 (5 bases). V was shortened by 3 bases and J by 0 bases, with 17 bases between the two germline ends. The CDR3 consists of 18 residues. The V gene's germline CDR1 is LNHDA and CDR2 SQIVND (reference sequence). The DNA for the CDR3 is TGTGCCAGTAGTATCGAGGGAAGGCGGGCCGCGAACACCGGGGAGCTGTTTTTT. Residues: CASSIEGRRAANTGELFF. The whole variable domain, remainder taken from reference TRBV19 and TRBJ2-2, is DGGITQSPKYLFRKEGQNVTLSCEQNLNHDAMYWYRQDPGQGLRLIYYSQIVNDFQKGDIAEGYSVSREKKESFPLTVTSAQKNPTAFYLCASSIEGRRAANTGELFFGEGSRLTVL.

About this clonotype: This may stem from a read error, because a much larger clone lies one nucleotide away. This chain's CDR3 is CASSDTCGDYNEQFF. CDR3 nucleotide sequence: TGTGCCAGCAGTGATACGTGCGGGGATTACAATGAGCAGTTCTTC. The chain has TRBV6-4 and TRBJ2-1; a possible D gene is TRBD2 (6 bases). Germline V gene lookup returns CDR1 MRHNA and CDR2 SNTAGT. V was pared by 3 bases and J by 4 bases, with 13 bases between. This CDR3 region has 15 residues.

In this sample, this clonotype turned up many times. V and J are TRBV5-1 and TRBJ1-1; D gene uncertain. Trimming shortened V by 0 bases and J by 3 bases, and 6 bases separated the two germline ends. Germline V gene sequence: CDR1 SGHRS, CDR2 YFSETQ. The CDR3 length is 13 residues. The DNA for the CDR3 is TGCGCCAGCAGCTTGGACTTGTACACTGAAGCTTTCTTT. It translates to CASSLDLYTEAFF.

This clonotype was detected ten times or more. V and J are TRBV21-1 and TRBJ1-1. TRBV21-1 is recorded as a pseudogene. This CDR3 contains 13 residues. Here the CDR3 DNA reads TGTGCCAGCAGCACCCCGAGGAGGCCCGAAGCTTTCTTT. Translated: CASSTPRRPEAFF.

This clonotype was seen at least ten times. The rearrangement uses TRBV3-1 and TRBJ1-1; maybe TRBD1 (6 bases). The CDR3 is made up of 15 amino acids. Germline V gene data show CDR1 as LGHDT and CDR2 as YNNKEL (reference sequence). The germline V and J ends were trimmed by 5 bases and 2 bases, with 15 bases remaining between them. CDR3 nucleotides: TGTGCCAGCAGCTATTCGGTACAGGGTAACACTGAAGCTTTCTTT. This sequence encodes CASSYSVQGNTEAFF.

V usage is TRBV6-5 and J usage is TRBJ2-5; TRBD2 aligns across 9 bases. Per the germline V gene, CDR1 is MNHEY and CDR2 is SVGAGI. This CDR3 contains 18 residues. The junction had 13 bases not matched to a gene; V was cut back by 2 bases and J by 3 bases. CDR3 residues: CASSYLGRGLAKKETQYF. CDR3 bases: TGTGCCAGCAGTTACCTCGGCAGGGGACTAGCTAAAAAAGAGACCCAGTACTTC.

This clonotype was detected a few times. The CDR3 is CASSQDGRLAAYNEQFF. The CDR3 DNA follows: TGCGCCAGCAGCCAAGATGGGCGACTAGCAGCCTACAATGAGCAGTTCTTC. The J gene is TRBJ2-1, the V gene TRBV4-1, with TRBD2 identical over 7 bases. Trimming took 0 bases from V and 2 from J; bases not matched to a gene: 7. Germline CDR1 is MGHRA and CDR2 is YSYEKL. CDR3 length equals 17 residues.

This clonotype turned up a few times. The chain has TRBV7-8 and TRBJ2-7; TRBD1 matches 8 bases. CDR3 size: 15 residues. Germline V CDR1 and CDR2: SGHVS, FQNEAQ. Trimming took 4 bases from V and 4 from J; bases not matched to a gene: 9. CDR3 sequence reads: CASSSPGTGSYEQYF. The CDR3 DNA sequence: TGTGCCAGCAGCTCACCCGGGACAGGATCGTACGAGCAGTACTTC.

This rearrangement joins TRBV27 to TRBJ2-7, with unresolved D. The CDR3 has 17 amino acids. Trimming took 0 bases from V and 0 from J, leaving 15 bases between them. CDR1 MNHEY and CDR2 SMNVEV come from the germline V gene (reference sequence). The CDR3 bases are TGTGCCAGCAGTTTATCGAAGTCATCGATAAGCTCCTACGAGCAGTACTTC. It encodes CASSLSKSSISSYEQYF.

The chain links TRBV6-4 to TRBJ2-2; D may be TRBD2 (6 bases). Trimming shortened V by 6 bases and J by 4 bases, and 9 bases separated the two germline ends. The germline V gene has CDR1 MRHNA and CDR2 SNTAGT. The CDR3 is 13 amino acids. The CDR3 DNA reads as TGTGCCAGCAGCTCCGGGAGCACCGGGGAGCTGTTTTTT. Protein sequence: CASSSGSTGELFF.

The V gene is TRBV11-2, the J gene TRBJ2-7, with D maybe TRBD2 (6 bases). V lost 5 bases, J lost 7 bases, and 21 bases lay in between. Germline lookup yields CDR1 SGHAT and CDR2 FQNNGV. The CDR3 spans 15 residues. In nucleotides, the CDR3 is TGTGCCAGCAGCCGTAACCCCCCGGGGGTGGGGGAGCAGTACTTC. Protein product: CASSRNPPGVGEQYF. Based on the CDR3 plus reference TRBV11-2 and TRBJ2-7, the full variable domain is EAGVAQSPRYKIIEKRQSVAFWCNPISGHATLYWYQQILGQGPKLLIQFQNNGVVDDSQLPKDRFSAERLKGVDSTLKIQPAKLEDSAVYLCASSRNPPGVGEQYFGPGTRLTVT.

This clonotype has a count of ten or more. The DNA for the CDR3 is TGTGCCAGCAGCTTAGGTGGAGGGGCGACAGGGTTGAACTATGGCTACACCTTC. Translating it yields CASSLGGGATGLNYGYTF. The J gene is TRBJ1-2, the V gene TRBV7-9, with 7 nucleotides matching TRBD1. Germline loops: CDR1 SEHNR, CDR2 FQNEAQ (reference sequence). This CDR3 region has 18 residues. After removal of 1 base from V and 2 bases from J, the junction contained 13 bases not matched to a gene.

V is TRBV29-1 and J is TRBJ2-3; 8 nucleotides match TRBD2. V lost 6 bases, J lost 4 bases, and 6 bases stayed unmatched. Germline values: CDR1 SQVTM, CDR2 ANQGSEA. The CDR3 totals 13 residues. This chain's CDR3 is CSVGRAGADTQYF. The DNA for the CDR3 is TGCAGCGTCGGGAGGGCCGGGGCAGATACGCAGTATTTT.

This clonotype was seen ten or more times. The rearrangement joins TRBV7-9 to TRBJ2-4; D unresolved. The V and J ends lost 2 bases and 9 bases respectively, with 14 bases between them. CDR1 SEHNR and CDR2 FQNEAQ come from the germline V gene (reference sequence). CDR3 length equals 14 residues. CDR3 region: CASSLSADPLIQYF. DNA of the CDR3: TGTGCCAGCAGCTTATCTGCCGACCCCCTCATTCAGTACTTC.

This clonotype was found a few times. The chain joins TRBV4-1 to TRBJ1-4; 7 nucleotides line up with TRBD1. V was pared by 4 bases and J by 5 bases, with 4 bases of the junction left unmatched. Germline CDR1 and CDR2: MGHRA and YSYEKL. The CDR3 length is 14 residues. The CDR3 sequence: CASSLQGRNEKLFF. The CDR3 DNA reads as TGCGCCAGCAGCCTACAGGGGCGAAATGAAAAACTGTTTTTT.

This clonotype was counted between two and nine times. This chain links TRBV18 with TRBJ1-2; 7 bases are shared with TRBD1. Trimming removed 4 bases from V and 4 bases from J; junction bases left unmatched: 9. In germline, CDR1 is KGHSH, CDR2 LQKENI. The CDR3 contains 15 residues. Written as DNA, the CDR3 is TGTGCCAGCTCACTTTACGGACAGGAGGTCTATGGCTACACCTTC. This codes for CASSLYGQEVYGYTF.

In its sample, this clonotype was seen many times. J is TRBJ1-1 and V is TRBV5-4, with D unresolved. In germline, CDR1 is SGHNT, CDR2 YYREEE (reference sequence). CDR3 length: 11 residues. V lost 5 bases, J lost 1 base, and 3 bases lay in between. The CDR3 loop reads CASRTNTEAFF. The CDR3 coding sequence is TGTGCCAGCAGAACGAACACTGAAGCTTTCTTT.

The rearrangement uses TRBV20-1 and TRBJ2-4; 8 positions agree with TRBD1. V lost 2 bases and J lost 5; bases outside the gene matches: 8. The CDR3 is 15 residues long. Germline V lookup: CDR1 DFQATT, CDR2 SNEGSKA (reference sequence). CDR3 in DNA: TGCAGTGCTAGATTTTCCGGGACAGGACAAAACATTCAGTACTTC. This translates into CSARFSGTGQNIQYF.

This clonotype was observed a handful of times. The chain employs TRBV30 and TRBJ1-2; D remains unclear. Germline V gives CDR1 GTSNPN, CDR2 SVGIG (reference sequence). The ends were cut back, 3 bases at V and 7 bases at J, with 12 bases in the middle. This CDR3 has 12 amino acids. CDR3 in amino acids: CAWRESAGGYTF. CDR3 DNA sequence: TGTGCCTGGAGGGAGTCAGCGGGTGGCTACACCTTC.

This clonotype was seen repeatedly, ten times or more. This chain connects TRBV6-5 to TRBJ2-2, with TRBD1 identical over 10 bases. This CDR3 is 16 amino acids long. Germline lookup yields CDR1 MNHEY and CDR2 SVGAGI. Germline trimming cut 7 bases from V and 2 bases from J; bases unmatched to any gene: 7. For the CDR3, the DNA is TGTGCCAGCACCCTCGGGACAGGGGTAAACACCGGGGAGCTGTTTTTT. It is translated as CASTLGTGVNTGELFF.

The rearrangement joins TRBV19 to TRBJ1-5; 8 bases match TRBD1. With V trimmed by 7 bases and J by 6 bases, 11 bases remained unmatched. Germline V lookup: CDR1 LNHDA, CDR2 SQIVND (reference sequence). CDR3 length: 15 residues. The DNA for the CDR3 is TGTGCCAGTACCTTGACAGGGGAGTGGCGTCAGCCCCAGCATTTT. Its translation: CASTLTGEWRQPQHF.